What follows are 9 T cell receptor beta chains derived from one specimen sequenced in a study of cytomegalovirus exposure and HLA in healthy donors. PCR amplification relied on 60 Vbeta primers (plus 13 Jbeta primers). Measured with immunoSEQ multiplex PCR; TCRdb has only the in-frame clones, and not every one. The data show around 230,000 clones, with about 77% seen just once and under 0.6% held by the top ten. The sequenced sample was PBMCs. All receptors derive from a boy younger than 18 in good health and CMV-seronegative.

About this clone itself: Its ends do not fully match the called genes, so a read error is possible. The J gene is TRBJ1-3, the V gene TRBV6-5; the D gene is possibly TRBD1 (6 bases). The CDR3 is 14 residues long. CDR1 is MNHEY and CDR2 is SVGAGI in the germline V gene. CDR3: CASIPKGVKNTIYF. The CDR3 region has the DNA TGTGCTAGCATACCCAAGGGGGTTAAAAACACCATATATTTT.

V and J are TRBV2 and TRBJ2-1, with D perhaps matching TRBD2 (6 bases). This CDR3 has 15 residues. Germline CDR1 and CDR2: SNHLY and FYNNEI. The ends were cut back, 9 bases at V and 7 bases at J, with 22 bases in the middle. The CDR3 protein is CASQIRGTLGNEQFF. The CDR3 DNA is TGTGCCAGTCAAATCCGGGGGACTTTAGGAAATGAGCAGTTCTTC.

The chain has TRBV7-9 and TRBJ2-7; no firm D call. CDR3 length equals 13 residues. Trimming removed 5 bases at V and 2 bases at J, with 10 bases between. Germline CDR1 SEHNR, CDR2 FQNEAQ (reference sequence). CDR3 bases: TGTGCCAGCAGCCCCCGCGCGCCCTACGAGCAGTACTTC. Translating it yields CASSPRAPYEQYF.

The gene calls are TRBV25-1 and TRBJ1-1, with TRBD1 matching over 9 bases. The V gene's germline CDR1 is MGHDK and CDR2 SYGVNS. This CDR3 spans 15 amino acids. The junction had 3 bases not matched to a gene; V was cut back by 4 bases and J by 0 bases. CDR3 sequence: CASSGDRGMNTEAFF. In DNA form, the CDR3 reads TGTGCCAGCAGTGGAGACAGGGGGATGAACACTGAAGCTTTCTTT.

The chain has TRBV5-1 and TRBJ1-1; D ambiguous. The CDR3 length is 11 residues. Germline values: CDR1 SGHRS, CDR2 YFSETQ. V was trimmed by 0 bases and J by 11 bases, leaving 8 bases between them. The CDR3 region is CASSLDHQAFF. The CDR3 bases are TGCGCCAGCAGCTTGGACCACCAGGCTTTCTTT.

The chain employs TRBV9 and TRBJ2-5, with 8 bases lining up with TRBD2. Germline loops: CDR1 SGDLS, CDR2 YYNGEE. CDR3 size: 15 residues. With 3 bases clipped from V and 3 bases from J, the junction kept 7 bases outside the gene matches. This CDR3 reads CASSGIMRGEETQYF. In DNA form, the CDR3 reads TGTGCCAGCAGCGGAATAATGCGGGGGGAAGAGACCCAGTACTTC.

This chain connects TRBV21-1 to TRBJ2-3; the listed D gene, TRBD2, was not tested against the DNA. TRBV21-1 is recorded as a pseudogene. The CDR3 has 18 amino acids. The CDR3 region is CASSKVGLAGGGSDTQYF. The CDR3 bases are TGTGCCAGCAGCAAAGTTGGTCTAGCGGGAGGAGGGTCAGATACGCAGTATTTT.

V gene TRBV19 combines with J gene TRBJ2-5; D is perhaps TRBD2 (6 bases). Trimming removed 8 bases at V and 2 bases at J, with 15 bases between. This CDR3 has 14 residues. From germline, CDR1 is LNHDA and CDR2 SQIVND (reference sequence). The CDR3 DNA is TGTGCCAGTTCCCCAGACGGGAGTCAAGAGACCCAGTACTTC. This sequence encodes CASSPDGSQETQYF.

This clone showed up just once. The gene calls are TRBV5-1 and TRBJ1-5; 7 bases align to TRBD1. CDR3 size: 15 residues. Germline V gene lookup returns CDR1 SGHRS and CDR2 YFSETQ. J lost 6 bases, V lost 2 bases, and 8 bases had no gene match. The CDR3 bases are TGCGCCAGCAGCTTACCTGACAGGGAAGGTCAGCCCCAGCATTTT. Its translation: CASSLPDREGQPQHF.